A single sample gave rise to the 9 T cell receptor beta chains below, sequenced in a study of blood T cell repertoires in COVID-19. Sequencing was performed with immunoSEQ multiplex PCR; in TCRdb, only in-frame clones are kept and a portion is missing. The repertoire holds some 300,000 clones, with roughly nine tenths as singletons. The source material was PBMCs or T cells enriched from blood (not recorded which). Receptors were obtained from a woman aged 25 to 39 who had recovered from COVID-19.

The chain is built from TRBV20-1 and TRBJ2-3; D is perhaps TRBD2 (6 bases). The CDR3 is 15 amino acids. In germline, CDR1 is DFQATT, CDR2 SNEGSKA (reference sequence). V was trimmed by 3 bases and J by 0 bases, leaving 13 bases between them. CDR3 in amino acids: CSASSTGDSTDTQYF. The CDR3 nucleotides are TGCAGTGCTAGTTCAACGGGGGATAGCACAGATACGCAGTATTTT.

The genes are TRBV19 and TRBJ1-2, with 11 nucleotides matching TRBD1. CDR1 LNHDA and CDR2 SQIVND come from the germline V gene (reference sequence). The CDR3 runs 14 residues. With 4 bases clipped from V and 8 bases from J, the junction kept 6 bases outside the gene matches. This chain's CDR3 is CASSTSGQGAGYTF. CDR3 coding DNA: TGTGCCAGTAGTACGTCAGGACAGGGGGCCGGCTACACCTTC.

The chain recombines TRBV11-3 with TRBJ2-3, with D possibly being TRBD1 (6 bases). The V gene's germline CDR1 is SGHNT and CDR2 YENEEA. The CDR3 contains 14 residues. V was clipped by 1 base and J by 5 bases, with 10 bases between them. CDR3 in amino acids: CASSLGGQGDTQYF. Written as DNA, the CDR3 is TGTGCCAGCAGCTTAGGGGGGCAGGGAGATACGCAGTATTTT.

The V and J genes are TRBV7-9 and TRBJ2-1, with TRBD2 matching over 8 bases. Germline V lookup: CDR1 SEHNR, CDR2 FQNEAQ (reference sequence). The trim removed 5 bases at V and 11 bases at J, leaving 8 bases unmatched. There are 13 residues in the CDR3. The CDR3 sequence is CASSQTTSAQQFF. The CDR3 DNA follows: TGTGCCAGCAGCCAAACGACTAGCGCCCAGCAGTTCTTC.

The J gene is TRBJ2-7, the V gene TRBV18; 10 bases line up with TRBD1. The germline gives CDR1 KGHSH, CDR2 LQKENI. CDR3 length equals 13 residues. The junction had 3 bases not matched to a gene; V was cut back by 3 bases and J by 7 bases. CDR3 nucleotides: TGTGCCAGCTCACCGGGACAGGGGTGGGAGCAGTACTTC. Its protein product is CASSPGQGWEQYF.

The chain uses TRBV27 and TRBJ1-2, with 8 bases matching TRBD1. Germline assignment: CDR1 MNHEY and CDR2 SMNVEV (reference sequence). CDR3 length: 16 residues. V was pared by 1 base and J by 4 bases, with 8 bases of the junction left unmatched. The CDR3 DNA follows: TGTGCCAGCAGTTTATGGCCAGGGGGCGATTTCTATGGCTACACCTTC. Translated: CASSLWPGGDFYGYTF.

This clone was detected once. J is TRBJ2-2 and V is TRBV29-1; no clear D. Germline assignment: CDR1 SQVTM and CDR2 ANQGSEA. CDR3 length: 12 residues. Trimming left V 3 bases short and J 6 bases short, with 8 bases between. The CDR3 coding sequence is TGCAGCGTTGAGTCGTTTGCCGGGGAGCTGTTTTTT. Amino acid sequence: CSVESFAGELFF.

CDR3 sequence: CASSLGQASNQPQHF. CDR3 nucleotide sequence: TGTGCCAGCAGCTTAGGACAGGCAAGCAATCAGCCCCAGCATTTT. This chain connects TRBV7-6 to TRBJ1-5, with D possibly being TRBD1 (6 bases). The CDR3 has 15 residues. V shed 1 base and J shed 1 base, with 8 bases lying between them. Germline CDR1 reads SGHVS; CDR2 reads FNYEAQ.

CDR3 amino acids: CASSEPAGRRGGRETQYF. CDR3 coding DNA: TGTGCCAGCAGTGAGCCGGCTGGTCGGCGGGGGGGCCGAGAGACCCAGTACTTC. This rearrangement joins TRBV6-1 to TRBJ2-5; 9 nucleotides line up with TRBD2. The trim removed 3 bases at V and 4 bases at J, leaving 15 bases unmatched. The CDR3 consists of 18 residues. Germline CDR1 and CDR2: MNHNS and SASEGT.